One T cell receptor (beta chain) is described in this entry. Its antigen is not identified. The ends were cut back, 8 bases at V and 4 bases at J, with 10 bases in the middle. The CDR3 has 11 amino acids. Germline CDR1 SGHRS, CDR2 YFSETQ. TCRdb reprocessed the 5' RACE reads via MiXCR and lists one record per CDR3 protein. Found here are about 180,000 distinct CDR3 sequences, about a fifth of them singletons; the top ten hold under 4.5%. This record belongs to a study of T-cell memory formation after mild COVID-19. Findings of the study overall: Prior to infection, memory already included some responding clones, suggesting cross-reactive memory joined. Mainly in CM and EM were contracting CD4+ clones; CD8+ were in EMRA.

The source is a man younger than 35 who had mild COVID-19 (a few samples of this study predate the infection). Cell type and time point are not known. V usage is TRBV5-1 and J usage is TRBJ2-7, with D unresolved. The sequenced material came from PBMCs or a T cell subset sorted from them (not recorded which). CDR3 amino acids: CARFPYYEQYF. CDR3 in DNA: TGCGCCAGGTTCCCCTATTACGAGCAGTACTTC.